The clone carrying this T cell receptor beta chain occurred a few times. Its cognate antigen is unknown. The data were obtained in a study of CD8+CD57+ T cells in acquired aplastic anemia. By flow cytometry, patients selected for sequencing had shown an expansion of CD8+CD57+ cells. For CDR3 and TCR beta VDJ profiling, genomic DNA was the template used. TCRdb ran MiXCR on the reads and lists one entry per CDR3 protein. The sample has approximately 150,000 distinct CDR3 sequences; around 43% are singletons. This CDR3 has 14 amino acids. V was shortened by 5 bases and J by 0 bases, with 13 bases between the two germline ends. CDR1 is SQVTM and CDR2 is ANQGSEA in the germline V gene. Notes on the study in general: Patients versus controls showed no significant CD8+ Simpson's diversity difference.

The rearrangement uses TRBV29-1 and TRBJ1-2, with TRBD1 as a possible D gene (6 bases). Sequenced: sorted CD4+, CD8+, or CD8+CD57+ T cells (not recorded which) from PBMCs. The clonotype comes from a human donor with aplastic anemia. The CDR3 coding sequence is TGCAGCGTTTCCGGGACATTGGCTAACTATGGCTACACCTTC. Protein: CSVSGTLANYGYTF.